These 31 T cell receptor beta chains came from one sample sequenced in a study of T cells in tumors after PD-1 blockade. Data came from immunoSEQ multiplex PCR; TCRdb stores just in-frame clones and leaves some out. The top ten hold roughly 25% of the sample, which has about 20,000 clones, 78% seen once. Sample: PBMCs, taken before anti-PD-1 treatment. The receptors derive from a human donor with basal cell carcinoma.

The gene calls are TRBV13 and TRBJ1-2; D is perhaps TRBD1 (5 bases). The ends were cut back, 5 bases at V and 3 bases at J, with 19 bases in the middle. Germline CDR1 is PRHDT and CDR2 is FYEKMQ (reference sequence). The CDR3 is 16 amino acids. For the CDR3, the DNA is TGTGCCAGCAGCACTTCGACAGACGATTATGACTATGGCTACACCTTC. This codes for CASSTSTDDYDYGYTF.

The chain combines TRBV7-2 with TRBJ2-1; D not certain. The CDR3 runs 14 residues. Germline V CDR1 and CDR2: SGHTA, FQGNSA. V lost 3 bases and J lost 3, with 9 bases in between. CDR3 region: CASSFSSNYNEQFF. The CDR3 coding sequence is TGTGCCAGCAGCTTTTCCTCGAACTACAATGAGCAGTTCTTC.

The V and J genes are TRBV6-5 and TRBJ1-1; 8 bases are a match to TRBD1. V lost 2 bases, J lost 3 bases, and 5 bases stayed unmatched. This CDR3 comprises 15 residues. Germline CDR1 and CDR2: MNHEY and SVGAGI. The CDR3 spells CASSYGSQGDTEAFF. The CDR3 coding sequence is TGTGCCAGCAGTTACGGGTCACAGGGGGACACTGAAGCTTTCTTT.

This rearrangement joins TRBV30 to TRBJ2-5; D is undetermined. The CDR3 is 14 residues long. V was trimmed by 0 bases and J by 4 bases, leaving 12 bases between them. Per the germline V gene, CDR1 is GTSNPN and CDR2 is SVGIG (reference sequence). The CDR3 bases are TGTGCCTGGAGTGTAACAAAGGGTCGAGAGACCCAGTACTTC. Its protein product is CAWSVTKGRETQYF.

V usage is TRBV7-9 and J usage is TRBJ2-5, with D perhaps TRBD2 (6 bases). Germline V gene data show CDR1 as SEHNR and CDR2 as FQNEAQ (reference sequence). The CDR3 is made up of 12 amino acids. V was clipped by 11 bases and J by 5 bases, with 15 bases between them. The CDR3 coding sequence is TGTGCCGTGGGGGACGCGGGGGAGACCCAGTACTTC. Its translation: CAVGDAGETQYF. The full variable domain, completed using reference TRBV7-9 and TRBJ2-5, is DTGVSQNPRHKITKRGQNVTFRCDPISEHNRLYWYRQTLGQGPEFLTYFQNEAQLEKSRLLSDRFSAERPKGSFSTLEIQRTEQGDSAMYLCAVGDAGETQYFGPGTRLLVL.

This chain joins TRBV9 and TRBJ2-6; maybe TRBD2 (5 bases). V was cut by 3 bases and J by 1 base, with 11 bases left in between. The CDR3 is 16 amino acids. Germline CDR1 SGDLS, CDR2 YYNGEE. As DNA, the CDR3 is TGTGCCAGCAGCGACGGACTGCCTTCTGGGGCCAACGTCCTGACTTTC. Translated, it gives CASSDGLPSGANVLTF.

This clone showed up just once. The chain is built from TRBV3-1 (or the pseudogene TRBV3-2) and TRBJ2-7, with unresolved D. The V end was cut by 1 base, the J end by 6 bases, with 7 bases between. The CDR3 runs 12 residues. Germline CDR1 is LGHDT and CDR2 is YNNKEL (reference sequence). The CDR3 loop reads CASSQVGFEQYF. Written as DNA, the CDR3 is TGTGCCAGCAGCCAAGTCGGGTTCGAGCAGTACTTC.

V is TRBV6-5 and J is TRBJ1-1; D gene uncertain. CDR3 length: 14 residues. From germline, CDR1 is MNHEY and CDR2 SVGAGI. V was pared by 3 bases and J by 4 bases, with 12 bases between. For the CDR3, the DNA is TGTGCCAGCAGTTATAATGGTGTTGTCACTGAAGCTTTCTTT. Translation: CASSYNGVVTEAFF.

The genes are TRBV9 and TRBJ2-1, with 12 nucleotides matching TRBD2. Germline CDR1 is SGDLS and CDR2 is YYNGEE. Germline trimming cut 5 bases from V and 9 bases from J; bases unmatched to any gene: 6. CDR3 size: 14 residues. The CDR3, as DNA: TGTGCCAGCAGGAGACTAGCGGGAGAGGGTGAGCAGTTCTTC. It yields the protein CASRRLAGEGEQFF.

V and J are TRBV27 and TRBJ2-1; perhaps TRBD1 as D (6 bases). Germline-derived CDR1 and CDR2 are MNHEY and SMNVEV (reference sequence). V lost 6 bases, J lost 0 bases, and 12 bases lay in between. This CDR3 has 15 residues. The CDR3 nucleotides are TGTGCCAGCAGAGAACAGGGAAGCTCCTACAATGAGCAGTTCTTC. It is translated as CASREQGSSYNEQFF.

The rearrangement joins TRBV11-3 to TRBJ1-6, with 7 bases lining up with TRBD1. The V gene end was trimmed by 5 bases and the J gene end by 6 bases; junction bases not matched to a gene: 4. Germline V gene lookup returns CDR1 SGHNT and CDR2 YENEEA. The CDR3 has 14 residues. CDR3 sequence: CASSEGTVNSPLHF. In DNA form, the CDR3 reads TGTGCCAGCAGCGAGGGGACAGTTAATTCACCCCTCCACTTT.

V is TRBV27 and J is TRBJ2-6; possibly TRBD1 for D (5 bases). Trimming removed 4 bases at V and 4 bases at J, with 5 bases between. The CDR3 is 13 amino acids. CDR1 is MNHEY, CDR2 SMNVEV, per germline (reference sequence). CDR3 loop: CASSWTGANVLTF. In nucleotides, the CDR3 is TGTGCCAGCAGTTGGACAGGGGCCAACGTCCTGACTTTC.

This chain uses TRBV5-4 with TRBJ2-1; D might be TRBD1 (6 bases). Germline V gene data show CDR1 as SGHNT and CDR2 as YYREEE (reference sequence). The CDR3 extends over 16 amino acids. Deletions cut 0 bases from V and 5 bases from J, with 15 bases between. The CDR3, as DNA: TGTGCCAGCAGCTTGGCGGTCAGGGGATCAAACAATGAGCAGTTCTTC. It specifies CASSLAVRGSNNEQFF.

The chain joins TRBV9 to TRBJ1-3, with D hard to call. The germline CDR1 and CDR2 sequences are SGDLS and YYNGEE. The CDR3 has 16 residues. Between the trimmed V and J ends, which lost 4 bases and 0 bases, there was a span of 14 bases. In nucleotides, the CDR3 is TGTGCCAGCAGCTTGGAGGTGGATTTCTCTGGAAACACCATATATTTT. Protein: CASSLEVDFSGNTIYF.

The chain couples TRBV6-6 to TRBJ2-1; TRBD2 matches 7 bases. The germline V gene has CDR1 MNHNY and CDR2 SVGAGI (reference sequence). The CDR3 is made up of 15 amino acids. Unmatched junction bases numbered 13, after V lost 8 bases and J lost 6 bases. The CDR3 spells CASRGVNLHGNEQFF. In DNA, the CDR3 is TGTGCCAGCCGGGGGGTTAACCTACATGGCAATGAGCAGTTCTTC.

The CDR3 coding sequence is TGTGCCAGAAGCAGGGGGTTACAGACCCAGTACTTC. Encoded protein: CARSRGLQTQYF. This chain links TRBV27 with TRBJ2-5, with 7 bases that match TRBD1. The CDR3 contains 12 residues. The V gene's germline CDR1 is MNHEY and CDR2 SMNVEV (reference sequence). The J segment lost 6 bases and the V segment lost 9 bases, leaving 7 bases of the junction unmatched.

The CDR3 bases are TGTGCCAGCAGCACCCCTGGCGGCCTGCGGAGGAACACTGAAGCTTTCTTT. It is translated as CASSTPGGLRRNTEAFF. The chain couples TRBV7-3 to TRBJ1-1; no reliable D call. With 5 bases removed from V and 1 base from J, the gap between germline ends came to 20 bases. The CDR3 is 17 amino acids. The V gene's germline CDR1 is SGHTA and CDR2 FQGTGA.

V usage is TRBV19 and J usage is TRBJ2-2; D is perhaps TRBD1 (6 bases). V was pared by 6 bases and J by 6 bases, with 11 bases between. The germline CDR1 and CDR2 sequences are LNHDA and SQIVND (reference sequence). The CDR3 sequence is 13 residues long. CDR3 in DNA: TGTGCCAGTAGCCAAGGGGGTTCCGGGGAGCTGTTTTTT. This sequence encodes CASSQGGSGELFF. The complete variable domain, with remaining parts taken from reference TRBV19 and TRBJ2-2, reads DGGITQSPKYLFRKEGQNVTLSCEQNLNHDAMYWYRQDPGQGLRLIYYSQIVNDFQKGDIAEGYSVSREKKESFPLTVTSAQKNPTAFYLCASSQGGSGELFFGEGSRLTVL.

The CDR3 protein is CASSLVAGPNYGYTF. The CDR3 bases are TGTGCCAGCAGCCTTGTGGCAGGGCCTAACTATGGCTACACCTTC. V is TRBV7-4 and J is TRBJ1-2; weak D call: TRBD1 (5 bases). There are 15 residues in the CDR3. The V gene lost 5 bases and the J gene lost 0 bases, with 13 bases spanning the gap. The germline CDR1 and CDR2 sequences are SGHVT and SQSDAQ. Using reference TRBV7-4 and TRBJ1-2 for the parts outside the CDR3, the full variable domain is GAGVSQSPRYKVAKRGRDVALRCDSISGHVTLYWYRQTLGQGSEVLTYSQSDAQRDKSGRPSGRFSAERPERSVSTLKIQRTEQGDSAVYLCASSLVAGPNYGYTFGSGTRLTVV.

The J gene is TRBJ2-3, the V gene TRBV24-1; 8 bases agree with TRBD1. The germline CDR1 and CDR2 sequences are KGHDR and SFDVKD. This CDR3 has 19 amino acids. The trim removed 2 bases at V and 3 bases at J, leaving 15 bases unmatched. CDR3 sequence (DNA): TGTGCCACCAGTGATTCAGGACAGGGCCCCCACCGGAGAACAGATACGCAGTATTTT. It specifies CATSDSGQGPHRRTDTQYF.

This chain joins TRBV5-4 and TRBJ2-1; D not resolved. The ends were cut back, 3 bases at V and 0 bases at J, with 13 bases in the middle. The V gene's germline CDR1 is SGHNT and CDR2 YYREEE (reference sequence). The CDR3 runs to 16 residues. CDR3 sequence (DNA): TGTGCCAGCAGCTCACCTACTACAAGCTCCTACAATGAGCAGTTCTTC. Protein product: CASSSPTTSSYNEQFF.

This CDR3 reads CASSPYRYNLGELFF. DNA of the CDR3: TGTGCCAGCAGCCCGTACCGGTATAACCTCGGGGAGCTGTTTTTT. V is TRBV14 and J is TRBJ2-2; unclear D gene. CDR1 SGHDN and CDR2 FVKESK come from the germline V gene. The CDR3 has 15 residues. V was cut by 4 bases and J by 7 bases, with 16 bases left in between. The full variable domain, its missing parts supplied by reference TRBV14 and TRBJ2-2, is EAGVTQFPSHSVIEKGQTVTLRCDPISGHDNLYWYRRVMGKEIKFLLHFVKESKQDESGMPNNRFLAERTGGTYSTLKVQPAELEDSGVYFCASSPYRYNLGELFFGEGSRLTVL.

This clone was detected once. V and J are TRBV7-9 and TRBJ2-7, with 10 bases aligning to TRBD2. CDR1 SEHNR and CDR2 FQNEAQ come from the germline V gene (reference sequence). Losses at the gene ends were 6 bases for V and 2 bases for J; bases not matched to a gene: 10. The length of the CDR3 is 16 residues. As DNA, the CDR3 is TGTGCCAGCAGACAATCCGGGACTAGCGTTGCCTACGAGCAGTACTTC. It codes for CASRQSGTSVAYEQYF.

This chain connects TRBV5-1 to TRBJ2-2; TRBD1 aligns across 7 bases. The germline V gene encodes CDR1 SGHRS and CDR2 YFSETQ. The CDR3 sequence is 17 residues long. J lost 2 bases, V lost 4 bases, and 11 bases had no gene match. This CDR3 reads CASSLGPRTGNTGELFF. The CDR3 coding sequence is TGCGCCAGCAGCCTAGGCCCTCGGACAGGAAACACCGGGGAGCTGTTTTTT.

The chain is built from TRBV7-3 and TRBJ2-5, with TRBD2 as a possible D gene (6 bases). Germline-derived CDR1 and CDR2 are SGHTA and FQGTGA. The CDR3 spans 16 residues. V was trimmed by 5 bases and J by 3 bases, leaving 19 bases between them. The CDR3 loop reads CASSINPGLKEETQYF. DNA for the CDR3: TGTGCCAGCAGCATTAACCCGGGACTGAAGGAAGAGACCCAGTACTTC.

The chain combines TRBV14 with TRBJ2-7, with 7 bases lining up with TRBD1. Germline loops: CDR1 SGHDN, CDR2 FVKESK. Germline trimming cut 8 bases from V and 0 bases from J; bases unmatched to any gene: 4. The CDR3 covers 13 residues. The CDR3 bases are TGTGCCAGCGGGGACAGAAACTCCTACGAGCAGTACTTC. Amino acid sequence: CASGDRNSYEQYF.

This clone was found a few times. V is TRBV6-2 or TRBV6-3 and J is TRBJ2-7; no clear D gene. V gave up 2 bases and J gave up 2 bases, with 7 bases separating them. Germline CDR1 and CDR2: MNHEY and SVGEGT. CDR3 size: 13 residues. This CDR3 reads CASSYRETYEQYF. In nucleotides, the CDR3 is TGTGCCAGCAGTTACCGAGAGACCTACGAGCAGTACTTC.

The V call is TRBV5-4, the J call TRBJ2-5; the D gene is possibly TRBD2 (6 bases). The CDR3 has 15 amino acids. V lost 0 bases to trimming and J lost 2 bases, with 11 bases between them. Germline CDR1 is SGHNT and CDR2 is YYREEE (reference sequence). CDR3: CASSLVGLAQETQYF. The CDR3 DNA sequence: TGTGCCAGCAGCTTGGTGGGTCTAGCGCAAGAGACCCAGTACTTC.

The chain uses TRBV6-5 and TRBJ2-7; D remains ambiguous. The germline V and J ends were trimmed by 5 bases and 6 bases, with 14 bases remaining between them. CDR3 length equals 13 residues. The germline CDR1 and CDR2 sequences are MNHEY and SVGAGI. The CDR3 region is CASSKPELLEQYF. The DNA of the CDR3 is TGTGCCAGCAGTAAACCGGAGCTTCTCGAGCAGTACTTC.

The CDR3 DNA reads as TGTGCCAGCAGCTTAGCATCTGAAAAACTGTTTTTT. Translating gives CASSLASEKLFF. This sequence joins TRBV7-9 and TRBJ1-4, with D hard to call. This CDR3 has 12 amino acids. Germline V gene sequence: CDR1 SEHNR, CDR2 FQNEAQ (reference sequence). The germline V and J ends were trimmed by 0 bases and 7 bases, with 3 bases remaining between them.

The chain carries TRBV4-1 and TRBJ1-2, with a weak D call TRBD1 (5 bases). The ends were cut back, 1 base at V and 3 bases at J, with 15 bases in the middle. The CDR3 totals 16 residues. Germline values: CDR1 MGHRA, CDR2 YSYEKL. The CDR3 is CASSQASGGFDYGYTF. In nucleotides, the CDR3 is TGCGCCAGCAGCCAAGCATCGGGGGGGTTTGACTATGGCTACACCTTC.